This T cell receptor beta chain originates from a study of beta chain features in type 1 diabetes (dated by TCRdb to the late 2010s). Looking at the study overall: Mean age, gender distribution, total cell number and subset yield did not differ between patients and healthy donors. In the study, TCRB repertoires of sorted circulating CD4+ T cell subsets from recently diagnosed type 1 diabetes patients were compared with those of matched healthy donors. Whereas all 28 donors provided naive and central memory subsets, regulatory and stem cell-like memory subsets were isolated from just 8 patients and roughly eight healthy donors. A total of 85 million to 140 million sorted cells were examined across all samples, and a strong correlation was observed between cell number per subset and RNA yield.

What the study reported, not specific to this receptor: Type 1 diabetes patients showed a moderate but significant shortening of TCRB CDR3 length in all four CD4+ subsets. At VDJ recombination sites, patients with type 1 diabetes made fewer insertions and deleted more nucleotides, a pattern implying thymic rearrangement abnormalities. Naive, central memory and regulatory TCRB repertoires appeared to be more similar among patients than among healthy donors. Because cDNA was sequenced instead of genomic DNA, highly expressing activated cells could be over-represented, though the groups showed no difference in activation or CD3 levels. Shorter templates might be favored by PCR, yet because patient and control samples were amplified and corrected together, any such skew would affect both groups equally. HLA sub-analyses involved small numbers of individuals, so any influence of HLA type on TCRB rearrangement remained unresolved.

The V end gives up 6 bases and the J end 9 bases, leaving 9 bases in the junction not matched to a gene. The CDR3 runs 13 residues from the cysteine to the phenylalanine. The read is trimmed to its CDR3 DNA, 39 bases read in frame from base 1. Via the germline V gene, CDR1 is SGDLS and CDR2 YYNGEE. All of the isolated RNA was reverse transcribed with the High Capacity cDNA Reverse Transcription Kit, so expressed TCRB transcripts were sequenced. Naive, central memory and regulatory T cell samples underwent deep immunoSEQ sequencing, averaging about 3.5 million total reads per sample. After sorted cells were lysed in RLT buffer, RNA was extracted with DNase-treated RNeasy Micro or Mini kits, with the choice depending on cell number. To prevent cross-contamination, every cell subset was processed on its own, while patient and healthy donor samples were processed together. Using the immunoSEQ multiplex PCR, TCRB sequences were amplified from cDNA into 87-bp fragments spanning the CDR3 region. The amplicons were sequenced using the Illumina HiSeq platform. The published analysis was carried out like this. PCR bias was computationally corrected using synthetic template baselines, reads within Hamming distance 2 were collapsed, and singletons that could not be merged were discarded. Reads were aligned against IMGT to assign V, D and J genes, CDR3 length and insertions or deletions at six rearrangement sites. Clonotype counts were normalized to sorted cell number within each subset before computing true diversity and Gini coefficients with the tcR R package. Repertoire sharing was quantified using the overlap coefficient calculated on TCRB nucleotide sequences. Out-of-frame TCRB sequences from naive cells were analyzed as a proxy for the pre-selection repertoire. TCRdb carries this immuneACCESS record with in-frame sequences only. Its versions omit some clonotypes, under half of them owing to an unresolved V gene in the studies checked, with the rest unexplained. V, J and clone size are those of that table, while D and trimming were read from the DNA. The sample has about 270,000 clones on record, 11% to 15% of them singletons. The ten largest clonotypes hold about 0.026% of the sample.

A remark on this clone: Its antigen is still unknown. Per-base qualities were not stored, and no clone one base away is much larger.

Each donor gave one peripheral blood draw, roughly 120 mL on average, collected into heparinised tubes. Naive, central memory, regulatory and stem cell-like memory CD4+ T cells were sorted on a BD FACSAria II using a panel including CD45RO, CCR7, CD25, CD127, CD95 and CD27. A purity above 95% was achieved for all sorted populations. Right away, PBMCs were isolated by Lymphoprep density gradient centrifugation and were stained directly, with no culture step. Samples were stained and sorted in pairs, with one healthy donor and one patient per experiment, so that batch effects were minimized. The sequence was obtained from a middle-aged woman in good health. The sample comprised naive CD4+ T cells from blood. This specimen's cell subset or site label, interpreted: true naive CD4+ T cells. The rearranged chain carries TRBV9 and TRBJ1-2; 9 junctional bases match TRBD1. For the CDR3, the sequence is CASTPRDRESYTF. Read as DNA, the sequence is TGTGCCAGCACGCCCCGGGACAGGGAAAGCTACACCTTC. Reference TRBV9 and TRBJ1-2 proteins supply the regions before and after the CDR3; the full variable domain is: DSGVTQTPKHLITATGQRVTLRCSPRSGDLSVYWYQQSLDQGLQFLIQYYNGEERAKGNILERFSAQQFPDLHSELNLSSLELGDSALYFCASTPRDRESYTFGSGTRLTVV.